This T cell receptor (beta chain) was documented in a study of shared clonotypes between healthy human individuals. This clone was observed a few times. Its antigen is currently unknown. Measured with immunoSEQ multiplex PCR; TCRdb has only the in-frame clones, and not every one. The data contain over a million clones, about three quarters of them singletons. V was cut by 4 bases and J by 0 bases, with 12 bases left in between. This CDR3 has 15 residues. Germline V gene data show CDR1 as SGHAT and CDR2 as FQNNGV. Study-level findings and limits: Shared clonotypes across all four donors exceeded non-shared ones in generation probability.

The rearrangement uses TRBV11-2 and TRBJ1-1; D ambiguous. The receptor was derived from a young man in good health. The material sequenced was memory CD4+ T cells sorted from blood. As to subset: CD45RA-negative fraction. Here the CDR3 reads CASSSRVRMNTEAFF. Written as DNA, the CDR3 is TGTGCCAGCAGCTCGAGGGTCCGGATGAACACTGAAGCTTTCTTT.